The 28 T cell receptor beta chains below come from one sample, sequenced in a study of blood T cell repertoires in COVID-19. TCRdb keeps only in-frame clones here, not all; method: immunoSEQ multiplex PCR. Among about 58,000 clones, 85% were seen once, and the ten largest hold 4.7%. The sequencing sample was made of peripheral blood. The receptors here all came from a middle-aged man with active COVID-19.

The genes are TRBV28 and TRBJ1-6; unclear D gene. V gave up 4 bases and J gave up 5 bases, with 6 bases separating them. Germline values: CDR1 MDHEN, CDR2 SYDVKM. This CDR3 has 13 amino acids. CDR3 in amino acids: CASSSVDNSPLHF. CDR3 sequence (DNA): TGTGCCAGCAGTTCGGTCGATAATTCACCCCTCCACTTT.

CDR3 sequence: CASSPQDRRFWAGELFF. The CDR3 nucleotides are TGTGCCAGCTCACCACAGGACAGGAGGTTTTGGGCCGGGGAGCTGTTTTTT. The rearrangement uses TRBV18 and TRBJ2-2; 7 bases map to TRBD1. The germline V gene has CDR1 KGHSH and CDR2 LQKENI. V was clipped by 1 base and J by 6 bases; unmatched bases: 11. The CDR3 is 17 residues long.

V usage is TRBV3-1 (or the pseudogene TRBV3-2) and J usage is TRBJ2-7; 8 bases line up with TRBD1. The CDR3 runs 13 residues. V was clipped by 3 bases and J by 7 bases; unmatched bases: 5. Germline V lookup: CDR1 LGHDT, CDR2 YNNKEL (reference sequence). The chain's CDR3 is CASSQWTGREQYF. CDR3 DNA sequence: TGTGCCAGCAGCCAGTGGACAGGGAGAGAGCAGTACTTC.

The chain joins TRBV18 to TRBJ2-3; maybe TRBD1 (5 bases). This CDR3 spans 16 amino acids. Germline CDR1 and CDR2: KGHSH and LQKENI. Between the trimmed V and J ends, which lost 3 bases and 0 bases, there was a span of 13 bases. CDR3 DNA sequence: TGTGCCAGCTCACCTTTAGGGGCGGCTAGCACAGATACGCAGTATTTT. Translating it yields CASSPLGAASTDTQYF.

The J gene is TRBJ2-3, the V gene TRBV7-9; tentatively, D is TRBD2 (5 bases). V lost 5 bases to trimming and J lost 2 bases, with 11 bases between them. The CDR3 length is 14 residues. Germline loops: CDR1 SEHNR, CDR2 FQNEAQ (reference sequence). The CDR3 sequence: CASSGRGSTDTQYF. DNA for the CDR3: TGTGCCAGCAGCGGGAGAGGTTCCACAGATACGCAGTATTTT. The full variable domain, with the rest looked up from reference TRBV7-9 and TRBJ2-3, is DTGVSQNPRHKITKRGQNVTFRCDPISEHNRLYWYRQTLGQGPEFLTYFQNEAQLEKSRLLSDRFSAERPKGSFSTLEIQRTEQGDSAMYLCASSGRGSTDTQYFGPGTRLTVL.

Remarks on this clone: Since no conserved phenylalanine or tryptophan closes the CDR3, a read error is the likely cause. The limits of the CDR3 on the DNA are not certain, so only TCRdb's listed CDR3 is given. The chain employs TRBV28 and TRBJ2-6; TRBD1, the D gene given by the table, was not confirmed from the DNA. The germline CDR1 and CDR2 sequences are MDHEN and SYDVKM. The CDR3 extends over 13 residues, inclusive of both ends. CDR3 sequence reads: CASSSMDLGTGYV.

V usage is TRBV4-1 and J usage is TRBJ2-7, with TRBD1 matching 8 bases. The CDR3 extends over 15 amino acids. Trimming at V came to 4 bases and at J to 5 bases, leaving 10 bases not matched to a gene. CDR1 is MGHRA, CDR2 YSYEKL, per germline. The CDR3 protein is CASSRFGTGDNEQYF. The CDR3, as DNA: TGCGCCAGCAGCCGCTTTGGGACAGGCGACAACGAGCAGTACTTC.

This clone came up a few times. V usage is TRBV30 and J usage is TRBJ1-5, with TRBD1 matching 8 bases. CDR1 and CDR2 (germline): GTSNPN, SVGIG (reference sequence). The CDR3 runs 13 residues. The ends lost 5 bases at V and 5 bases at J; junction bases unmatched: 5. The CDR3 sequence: CAWADRADQPQHF. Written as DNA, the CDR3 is TGTGCCTGGGCGGACAGGGCGGATCAGCCCCAGCATTTT.

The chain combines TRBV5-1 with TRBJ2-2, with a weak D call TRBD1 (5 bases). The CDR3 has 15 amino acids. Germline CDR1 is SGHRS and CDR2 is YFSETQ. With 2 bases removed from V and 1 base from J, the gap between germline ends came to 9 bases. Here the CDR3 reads CASSFVDRNTGELFF. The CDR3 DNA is TGCGCCAGCAGCTTTGTAGACAGGAACACCGGGGAGCTGTTTTTT.

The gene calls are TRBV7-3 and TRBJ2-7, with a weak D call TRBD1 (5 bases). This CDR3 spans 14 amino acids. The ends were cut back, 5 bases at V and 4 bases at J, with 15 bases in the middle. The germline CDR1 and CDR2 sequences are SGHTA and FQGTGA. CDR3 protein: CASSPGPGQYEQYF. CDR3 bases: TGTGCCAGCAGCCCCGGACCAGGGCAATACGAGCAGTACTTC.

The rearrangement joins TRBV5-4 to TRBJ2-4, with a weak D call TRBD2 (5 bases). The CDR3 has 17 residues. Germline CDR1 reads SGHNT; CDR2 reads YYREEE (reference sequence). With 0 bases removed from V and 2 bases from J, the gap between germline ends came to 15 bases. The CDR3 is CASSLVPRLLTKNIQYF. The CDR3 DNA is TGTGCCAGCAGCTTGGTCCCCAGACTACTTACCAAAAACATTCAGTACTTC.

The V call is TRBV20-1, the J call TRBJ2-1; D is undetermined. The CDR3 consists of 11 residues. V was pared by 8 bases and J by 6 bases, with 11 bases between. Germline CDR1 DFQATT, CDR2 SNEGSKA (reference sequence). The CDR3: CSWVASNEQFF. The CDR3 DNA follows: TGCAGTTGGGTAGCCAGCAATGAGCAGTTCTTC.

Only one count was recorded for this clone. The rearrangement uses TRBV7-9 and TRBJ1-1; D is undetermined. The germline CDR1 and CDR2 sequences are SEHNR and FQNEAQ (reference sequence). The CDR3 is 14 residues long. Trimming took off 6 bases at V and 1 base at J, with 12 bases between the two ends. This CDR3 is CASSIILQNTEAFF. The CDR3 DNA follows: TGTGCCAGCAGTATTATACTCCAGAACACTGAAGCTTTCTTT.

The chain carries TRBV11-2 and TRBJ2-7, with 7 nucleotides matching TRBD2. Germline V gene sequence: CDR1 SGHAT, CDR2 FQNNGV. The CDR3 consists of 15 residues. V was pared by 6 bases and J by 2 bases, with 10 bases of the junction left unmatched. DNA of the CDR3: TGTGCCAGCAGAGAAAAGCGGGGCCAACCCTACGAGCAGTACTTC. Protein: CASREKRGQPYEQYF.

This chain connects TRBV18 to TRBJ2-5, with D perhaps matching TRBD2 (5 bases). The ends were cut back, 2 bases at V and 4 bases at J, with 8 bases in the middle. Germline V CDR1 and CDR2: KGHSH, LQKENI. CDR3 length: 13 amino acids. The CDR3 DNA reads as TGTGCCAGCTCACCATCGGGGAGAGAGACCCAGTACTTC. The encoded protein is CASSPSGRETQYF.

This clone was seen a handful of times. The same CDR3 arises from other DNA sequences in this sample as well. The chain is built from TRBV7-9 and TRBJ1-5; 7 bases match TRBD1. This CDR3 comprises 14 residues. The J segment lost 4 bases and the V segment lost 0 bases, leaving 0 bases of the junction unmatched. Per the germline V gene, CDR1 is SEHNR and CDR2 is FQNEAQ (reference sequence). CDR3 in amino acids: CASSLATGNQPQHF. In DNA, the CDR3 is TGTGCCAGCAGCTTAGCGACAGGGAATCAGCCCCAGCATTTT. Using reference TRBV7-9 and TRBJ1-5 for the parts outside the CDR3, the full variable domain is DTGVSQNPRHKITKRGQNVTFRCDPISEHNRLYWYRQTLGQGPEFLTYFQNEAQLEKSRLLSDRFSAERPKGSFSTLEIQRTEQGDSAMYLCASSLATGNQPQHFGDGTRLSIL.

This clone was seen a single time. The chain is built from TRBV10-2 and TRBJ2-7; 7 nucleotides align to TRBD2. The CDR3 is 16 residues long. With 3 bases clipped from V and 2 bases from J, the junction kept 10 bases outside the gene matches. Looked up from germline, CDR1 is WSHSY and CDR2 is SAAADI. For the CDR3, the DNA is TGCGCCAGCAGTGACCCAAGGTTGACTAGCACCTACGAGCAGTACTTC. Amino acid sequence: CASSDPRLTSTYEQYF.

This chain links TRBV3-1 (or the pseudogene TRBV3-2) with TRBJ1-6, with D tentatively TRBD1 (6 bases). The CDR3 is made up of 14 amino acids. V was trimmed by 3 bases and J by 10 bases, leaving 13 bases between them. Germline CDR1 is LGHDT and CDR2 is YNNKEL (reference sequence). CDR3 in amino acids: CASSQGHRDSPLHF. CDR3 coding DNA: TGTGCCAGCAGCCAGGGGCACAGGGACTCACCCCTCCACTTT.

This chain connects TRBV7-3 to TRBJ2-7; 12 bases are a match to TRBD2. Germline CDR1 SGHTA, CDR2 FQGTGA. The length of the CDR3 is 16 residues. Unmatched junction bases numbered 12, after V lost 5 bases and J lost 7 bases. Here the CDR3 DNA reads TGTGCCAGCAGCAGGCTAGCGGGAGGGACCGAGGGAGAGCAGTACTTC. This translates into CASSRLAGGTEGEQYF. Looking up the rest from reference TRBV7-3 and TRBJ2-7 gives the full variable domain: GAGVSQTPSNKVTEKGKYVELRCDPISGHTALYWYRQSLGQGPEFLIYFQGTGAADDSGLPNDRFFAVRPEGSVSTLKIQRTERGDSAVYLCASSRLAGGTEGEQYFGPGTRLTVT.

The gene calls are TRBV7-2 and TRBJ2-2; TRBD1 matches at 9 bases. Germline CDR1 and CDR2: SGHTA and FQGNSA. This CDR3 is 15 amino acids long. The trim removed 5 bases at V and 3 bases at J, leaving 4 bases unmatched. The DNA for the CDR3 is TGTGCCAGCAGCATCGGGACAGGGTACACCGGGGAGCTGTTTTTT. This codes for CASSIGTGYTGELFF.

The CDR3: CASSLTGGGSYGYTF. Here the CDR3 DNA reads TGTGCCAGCAGCTTGACAGGGGGCGGCAGCTATGGCTACACCTTC. The chain carries TRBV5-8 and TRBJ1-2; 9 bases fit TRBD1. CDR1 is SGHTS, CDR2 YDEGEE, per germline. The CDR3 extends over 15 amino acids. The trim removed 1 base at V and 4 bases at J, leaving 5 bases unmatched.

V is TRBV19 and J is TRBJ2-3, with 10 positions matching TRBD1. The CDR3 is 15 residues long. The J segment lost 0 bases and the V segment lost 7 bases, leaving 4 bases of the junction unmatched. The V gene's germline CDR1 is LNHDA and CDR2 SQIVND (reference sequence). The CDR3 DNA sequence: TGTGCCAGTATTCGGGGACAGGGGAGCACAGATACGCAGTATTTT. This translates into CASIRGQGSTDTQYF.

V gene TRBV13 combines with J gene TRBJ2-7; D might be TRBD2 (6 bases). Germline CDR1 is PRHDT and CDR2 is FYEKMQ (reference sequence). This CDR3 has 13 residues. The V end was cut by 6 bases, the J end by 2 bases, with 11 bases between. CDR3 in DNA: TGTGCCAGCAGTCACGGAGGGACCTACGAGCAGTACTTC. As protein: CASSHGGTYEQYF.

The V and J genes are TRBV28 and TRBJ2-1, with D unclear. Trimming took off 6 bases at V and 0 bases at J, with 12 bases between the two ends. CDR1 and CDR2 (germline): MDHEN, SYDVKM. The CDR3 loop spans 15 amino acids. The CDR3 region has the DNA TGTGCCAGCAGCCGCAGGCCGAGCTCCTACAATGAGCAGTTCTTC. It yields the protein CASSRRPSSYNEQFF.

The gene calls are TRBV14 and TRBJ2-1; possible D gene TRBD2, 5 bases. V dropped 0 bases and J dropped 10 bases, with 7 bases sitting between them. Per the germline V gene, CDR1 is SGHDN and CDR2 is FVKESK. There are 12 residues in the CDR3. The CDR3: CASSQELAEQFF. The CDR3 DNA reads TGTGCCAGCAGCCAAGAGTTAGCGGAGCAGTTCTTC.

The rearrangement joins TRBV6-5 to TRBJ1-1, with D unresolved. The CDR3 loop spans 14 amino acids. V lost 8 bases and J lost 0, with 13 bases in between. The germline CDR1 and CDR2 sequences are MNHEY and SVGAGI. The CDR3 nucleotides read TGTGCCAGCTGGAGTACTTCGGTGAACACTGAAGCTTTCTTT. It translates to CASWSTSVNTEAFF.

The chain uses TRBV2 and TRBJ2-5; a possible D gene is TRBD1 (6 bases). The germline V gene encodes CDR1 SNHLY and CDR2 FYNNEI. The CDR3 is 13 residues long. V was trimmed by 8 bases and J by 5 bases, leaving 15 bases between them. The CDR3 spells CASGRQDWETQYF. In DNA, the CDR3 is TGTGCCAGCGGCAGACAGGATTGGGAGACCCAGTACTTC.

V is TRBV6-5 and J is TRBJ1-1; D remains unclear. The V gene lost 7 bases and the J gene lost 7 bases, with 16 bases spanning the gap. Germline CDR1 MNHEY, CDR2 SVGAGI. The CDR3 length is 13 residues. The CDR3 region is CASTTNSLDEAFF. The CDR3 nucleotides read TGTGCCAGCACGACGAACAGCCTCGATGAAGCTTTCTTT.